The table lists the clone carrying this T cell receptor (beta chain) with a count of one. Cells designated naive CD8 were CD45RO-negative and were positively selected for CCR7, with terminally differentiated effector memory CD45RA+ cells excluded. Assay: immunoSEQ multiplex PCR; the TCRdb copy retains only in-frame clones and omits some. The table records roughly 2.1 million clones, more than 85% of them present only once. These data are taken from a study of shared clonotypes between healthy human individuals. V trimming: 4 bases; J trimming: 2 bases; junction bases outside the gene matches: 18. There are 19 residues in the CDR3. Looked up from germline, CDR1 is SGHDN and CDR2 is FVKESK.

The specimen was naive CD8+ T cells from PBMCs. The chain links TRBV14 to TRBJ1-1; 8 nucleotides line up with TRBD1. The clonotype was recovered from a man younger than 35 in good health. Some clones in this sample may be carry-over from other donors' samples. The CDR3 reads CASSPRGRGPITGNTEAFF. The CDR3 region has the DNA TGTGCCAGCAGCCCACGAGGCAGGGGGCCCATTACAGGAAACACTGAAGCTTTCTTT.